This T cell receptor beta chain emerged from a study of a mutant IDH1 vaccine in newly diagnosed glioma. As for the study in general: Treated patients had a mean age of roughly 40 years and an approximately 60% male, 37.5% female split. Antecedent treatment encompassed radiotherapy, temozolomide, or their combination; the majority received both.

Regarding time point: baseline, week 1 (first vaccination visit). Treatment indicated: pre-vaccination baseline after standard-of-care therapy. Donors had new WHO grade 3 or 4 IDH1-mutant, ATRX-lost astrocytomas. The assay was immunoSEQ multiplex PCR, and TCRdb's table has in-frame clones only and misses some. The table lists some 23,000 clones, 90% to 95% of them singletons. Turning to this clone: Its specificity is not known.

Study outcomes and limitations: There seemed to be no relation between pseudoprogression and changes in top peripheral T cell clonotypes.

Germline V lookup: CDR1 SGHVS, CDR2 FQNEAQ. The J segment lost 2 bases and the V segment lost 4 bases, leaving 3 bases of the junction unmatched. This CDR3 comprises 16 residues. This sample comprised PBMCs, obtained from a glioma patient treated with radiotherapy, temozolomide or both. The receptor comes from a middle-aged man with glioma. V is TRBV7-8 and J is TRBJ2-1; 12 positions agree with TRBD2. The CDR3 sequence: CASSSTSGGPYNEQFF. The DNA of the CDR3 is TGTGCCAGCAGCTCAACTAGCGGGGGGCCCTACAATGAGCAGTTCTTC.